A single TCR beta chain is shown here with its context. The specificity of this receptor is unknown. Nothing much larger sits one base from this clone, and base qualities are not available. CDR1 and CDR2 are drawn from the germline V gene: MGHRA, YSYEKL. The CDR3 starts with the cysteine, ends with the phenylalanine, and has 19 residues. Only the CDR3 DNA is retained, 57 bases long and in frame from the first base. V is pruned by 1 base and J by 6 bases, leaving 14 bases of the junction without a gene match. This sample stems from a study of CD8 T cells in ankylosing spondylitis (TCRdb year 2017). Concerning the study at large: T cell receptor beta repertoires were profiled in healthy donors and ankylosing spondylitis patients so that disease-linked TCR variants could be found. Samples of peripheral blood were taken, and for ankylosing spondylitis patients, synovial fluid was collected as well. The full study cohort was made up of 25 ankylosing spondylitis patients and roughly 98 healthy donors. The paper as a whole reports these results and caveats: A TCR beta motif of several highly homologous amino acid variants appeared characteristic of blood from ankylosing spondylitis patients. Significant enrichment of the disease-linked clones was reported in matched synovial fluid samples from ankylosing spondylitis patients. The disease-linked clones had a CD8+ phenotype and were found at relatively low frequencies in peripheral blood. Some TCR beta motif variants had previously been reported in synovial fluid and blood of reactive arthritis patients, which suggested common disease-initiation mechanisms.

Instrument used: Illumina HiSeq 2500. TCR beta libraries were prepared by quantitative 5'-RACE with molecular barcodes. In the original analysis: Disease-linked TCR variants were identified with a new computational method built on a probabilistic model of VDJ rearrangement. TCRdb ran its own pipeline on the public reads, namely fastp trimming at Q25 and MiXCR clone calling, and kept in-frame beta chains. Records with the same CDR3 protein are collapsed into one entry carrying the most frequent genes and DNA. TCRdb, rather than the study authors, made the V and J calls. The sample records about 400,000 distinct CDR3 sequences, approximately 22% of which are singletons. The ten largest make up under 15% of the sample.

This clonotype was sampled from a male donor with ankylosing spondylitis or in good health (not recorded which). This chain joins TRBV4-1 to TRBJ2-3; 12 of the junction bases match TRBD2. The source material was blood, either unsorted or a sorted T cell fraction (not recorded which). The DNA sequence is TGCGCCAGCAGCCAAGGCCCCCTTAAGACTAGCGGGGGATGGGATACGCAGTATTTT. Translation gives CASSQGPLKTSGGWDTQYF.